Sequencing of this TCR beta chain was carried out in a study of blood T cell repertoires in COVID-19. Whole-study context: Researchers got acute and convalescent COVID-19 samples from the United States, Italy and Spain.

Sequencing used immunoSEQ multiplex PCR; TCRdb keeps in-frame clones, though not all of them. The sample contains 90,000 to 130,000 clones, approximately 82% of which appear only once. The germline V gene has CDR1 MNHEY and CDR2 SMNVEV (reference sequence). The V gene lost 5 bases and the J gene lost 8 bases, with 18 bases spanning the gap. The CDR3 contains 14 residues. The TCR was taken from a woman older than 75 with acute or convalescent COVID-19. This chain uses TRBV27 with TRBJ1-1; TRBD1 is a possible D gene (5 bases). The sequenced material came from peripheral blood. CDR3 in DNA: TGTGCCAGCAGTCCTACCATCGACAGCGGGGAAGCTTTCTTT. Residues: CASSPTIDSGEAFF.